Listed below are T cell receptor beta chains from one sample, sequenced in a study of blood T cell repertoires in COVID-19. Profiling relied on immunoSEQ multiplex PCR, and the TCRdb table lists in-frame clones only, not all of them. Of 100,000 to 150,000 clones in the sample, 65% to 85% were seen once. The sequencing input was peripheral blood. These receptor sequences come from a man at least 80 years old with active or convalescent COVID-19. Both conserved end residues are part of each CDR3. Each record gives: CDR3 protein, CDR3 DNA, CDR3 length, D gene, clone size, V gene, J gene. The D gene is left open where the match is weak. Clone size is stated in some rows and not others, as once, few, many or a class when expanded.

CASSLESLLVNEQFF,TGTGCCAGTAGCCTCGAGTCCTTGCTCGTAAATGAGCAGTTCTTC,15,-,few,TRBV19,TRBJ2-1
CASSPSRDSNQPQHF,TGTGCCAGTAGCCCCTCACGGGATAGCAATCAGCCCCAGCATTTT,15,-,-,TRBV19,TRBJ1-5
CASSSGFLGNQPQHF,TGTGCCAGCAGTTCAGGGTTTCTTGGCAATCAGCCCCAGCATTTT,15,-,few,TRBV6-6,TRBJ1-5
CASRLGFRDRGQPQHF,TGTGCAAGTCGCTTAGGCTTCCGGGACAGGGGCCAGCCCCAGCATTTT,16,-,-,TRBV12-2,TRBJ1-5
CASSSDRPHNSPLHF,TGTGCCAGCAGCTCCGACAGGCCCCATAATTCACCCCTCCACTTT,15,-,-,TRBV7-8,TRBJ1-6
CASGQGQETQYF,TGTGCCAGTGGACAGGGCCAAGAGACCCAGTACTTC,12,TRBD1,-,TRBV2,TRBJ2-5
CASSPLKGQGNTGELFF,TGTGCCAGCAGTCCCCTTAAAGGACAGGGAAACACCGGGGAGCTGTTTTTT,17,TRBD1,-,TRBV6-2/TRBV6-3,TRBJ2-2
CASRRRGSGYTF,TGTGCCAGCAGGAGGAGGGGATCTGGCTACACCTTC,12,-,-,TRBV28,TRBJ1-2
CASSLAQGMSEQFF,TGTGCTAGCAGCTTAGCCCAGGGAATGAGTGAGCAGTTCTTC,14,-,-,TRBV7-7,TRBJ2-1
CSVSYSTGTSTDTQYF,TGCAGCGTTTCCTACTCGACAGGGACTAGCACAGATACGCAGTATTTT,16,-,-,TRBV29-1,TRBJ2-3
CATSDLGDRGIYGYTF,TGTGCCACCAGTGATTTGGGGGACAGGGGGATCTATGGCTACACCTTC,16,TRBD1,-,TRBV24-1,TRBJ1-2
CAGSRNPQGYNSPLHF,TGTGCCGGCAGCCGAAATCCACAGGGGTATAATTCACCCCTCCACTTT,16,TRBD1,-,TRBV5-6,TRBJ1-6
CASSLNQGFGYTF,TGTGCCAGCAGTTTGAACCAGGGCTTTGGCTACACCTTC,13,-,-,TRBV6-5,TRBJ1-2
CASSYSRVRETQYF,TGTGCCAGCAGTTACTCCAGGGTTAGGGAGACCCAGTACTTC,14,-,-,TRBV6-2/TRBV6-3,TRBJ2-5
CASSRIQGETEAFF,TGTGCCAGCAGCCGAATACAGGGTGAGACTGAAGCTTTCTTT,14,-,-,TRBV14,TRBJ1-1